These 31 T cell receptor beta chains were all obtained from the same sample, sequenced in a study of metastatic and nonmetastatic thyroid tumors. The entire patient cohort was treatment-naive prior to thyroid surgery. TCRdb re-analyzed the PCR reads through MiXCR. This sample has about 49,000 clones, with approximately 4.1% found just once. The sequenced sample consisted of blood. The receptors originated from a female donor with papillary thyroid cancer or a benign thyroid nodule (not recorded which). Some clones in this sample may be carry-over from other donors' samples.

Many counts were recorded for this clone. The chain is built from TRBV2 and TRBJ1-1, with 9 bases fitting TRBD1. Germline-derived CDR1 and CDR2 are SNHLY and FYNNEI. V shed 6 bases, J shed 0 bases, and the junction held 5 bases outside the gene matches. There are 15 residues in the CDR3. The DNA for the CDR3 is TGTGCCAGCAGGGACGGACAGGGGATGAACACTGAAGCTTTCTTT. The encoded protein is CASRDGQGMNTEAFF.

The chain links TRBV15 to TRBJ2-7; D is possibly TRBD2 (5 bases). This CDR3 contains 13 residues. CDR1 is LNHNV, CDR2 YYDKDF, per germline (reference sequence). Trimming took 4 bases from V and 6 from J, leaving 13 bases between them. The CDR3 region is CATSTDPDSEQYF. DNA of the CDR3: TGTGCCACCAGCACAGACCCGGACTCCGAGCAGTACTTC.

This clone was detected many times. The chain combines TRBV19 with TRBJ2-1, with TRBD1 matching over 8 bases. The CDR3 is 17 amino acids. Germline V gene data show CDR1 as LNHDA and CDR2 as SQIVND (reference sequence). The V segment lost 1 base and the J segment 5 bases; nucleotides outside the gene matches: 10. This CDR3 reads CASSIGWTGSMDNEQFF. As DNA, the CDR3 is TGTGCCAGTAGTATAGGTTGGACAGGGTCTATGGACAATGAGCAGTTCTTC.

This clone was seen repeatedly, ten times or more. This rearrangement joins TRBV18 to TRBJ1-2; a possible D gene is TRBD1 (5 bases). This CDR3 is 16 amino acids long. V lost 3 bases, J lost 0 bases, and 14 bases lay in between. Germline lookup yields CDR1 KGHSH and CDR2 LQKENI. CDR3 amino acids: CASSPNQPGPNYGYTF. In nucleotides, the CDR3 is TGTGCCAGCTCACCTAACCAGCCAGGGCCTAACTATGGCTACACCTTC.

This clone was picked up a small number of times. This chain links TRBV20-1 with TRBJ2-1, with D unresolved. The V and J ends lost 5 bases and 7 bases respectively, with 21 bases between them. Germline CDR1 reads DFQATT; CDR2 reads SNEGSKA (reference sequence). The CDR3 totals 15 residues. CDR3 bases: TGCAGTGCTTTCAGCTTGAGTACCCTTGGGAATGAGCAGTTCTTC. Translation gives CSAFSLSTLGNEQFF.

This clone was detected a few times. V usage is TRBV27 and J usage is TRBJ2-7, with unresolved D. The CDR3 covers 11 residues. The V and J ends lost 6 bases and 5 bases respectively, with 8 bases between them. CDR1 is MNHEY and CDR2 is SMNVEV in the germline V gene (reference sequence). The CDR3 here is CASRAYNEQYF. DNA of the CDR3: TGTGCCAGCAGGGCGTACAACGAGCAGTACTTC.

In its sample, this clone was seen many times. This chain joins TRBV11-2 and TRBJ2-7, with a tentative D call TRBD2 (6 bases). Germline loops: CDR1 SGHAT, CDR2 FQNNGV. CDR3 length: 16 amino acids. V gave up 2 bases and J gave up 0 bases, with 14 bases separating them. The CDR3 DNA reads as TGTGCCAGCAGCTTAATGCCCGGCGGGGCCTCCTACGAGCAGTACTTC. Amino acids: CASSLMPGGASYEQYF.

This clone was found many times. The V and J genes are TRBV4-2 and TRBJ2-7; unclear D gene. The CDR3 is 15 amino acids. The V end lost 0 bases, the J end lost 0 bases, and 9 bases lay between the germline ends. Looked up from germline, CDR1 is LGHNA and CDR2 is YNFKEQ. The CDR3 bases are TGTGCCAGCAGCCAAGAGGAGAAAAGCTCCTACGAGCAGTACTTC. It translates to CASSQEEKSSYEQYF.

The V and J genes are TRBV24-1 and TRBJ2-7; 8 bases line up with TRBD2. The CDR3 spans 18 residues. CDR1 is KGHDR, CDR2 SFDVKD, per germline. The J segment lost 0 bases and the V segment lost 3 bases, leaving 12 bases of the junction unmatched. In DNA, the CDR3 is TGTGCCACCAGTGATCTAGGCGAACTAGCGGCACACTCCTACGAGCAGTACTTC. Its translation: CATSDLGELAAHSYEQYF.

This clone was counted many times. V is TRBV5-1 and J is TRBJ1-4; the D is unclear. The germline V gene encodes CDR1 SGHRS and CDR2 YFSETQ. The CDR3 has 14 amino acids. V was cut by 0 bases and J by 8 bases, with 11 bases left in between. CDR3 amino acids: CASSLVEGTEKLFF. DNA of the CDR3: TGCGCCAGCAGCTTGGTGGAGGGTACGGAAAAACTGTTTTTT.

The table lists this clone with a few counts. One end of the junction varies from germline; a read error may be responsible. Written as DNA, the CDR3 is TGTACCAGCAGTTATACTAGCGGGAGTACCCTTTACTACGAGCAGTACTTC. Its protein product is CTSSYTSGSTLYYEQYF. The J gene is TRBJ2-7, the V gene TRBV6-9; 11 bases align to TRBD2. The CDR3 loop spans 17 amino acids. Germline assignment: CDR1 MNHGY and CDR2 SVAAGI.

In this sample, this clone turned up many times. The V and J genes are TRBV20-1 and TRBJ2-7; no firm D call. Germline V gene sequence: CDR1 DFQATT, CDR2 SNEGSKA (reference sequence). CDR3 length: 14 residues. The V and J ends lost 3 bases and 5 bases respectively, with 17 bases between them. Written as DNA, the CDR3 is TGCAGTGCTAGTTTCAGTCCCAACCAGGACGAGCAGTACTTC. It encodes CSASFSPNQDEQYF.

Many counts were recorded for this clone. The chain employs TRBV2 and TRBJ2-1, with TRBD2 matching over 13 bases. The CDR3 is 16 residues long. Germline V lookup: CDR1 SNHLY, CDR2 FYNNEI. V shed 7 bases and J 0 bases; nucleotides not matched to a gene: 3. The DNA of the CDR3 is TGTGCCAGCACCCGGACTAGCGGGAGCTCCTACAATGAGCAGTTCTTC. The encoded protein is CASTRTSGSSYNEQFF.

There are many counts of this clone. V is TRBV27 and J is TRBJ1-5, with a possible D match to TRBD1 (5 bases). The length of the CDR3 is 21 residues. The ends were cut back, 8 bases at V and 4 bases at J, with 36 bases in the middle. Germline-derived CDR1 and CDR2 are MNHEY and SMNVEV (reference sequence). This CDR3 is CASPKKKPNPVGLLRNQPQHF. For the CDR3, the DNA is TGTGCCAGCCCCAAAAAAAAACCTAATCCCGTGGGGCTATTGAGAAATCAGCCCCAGCATTTT.

V is TRBV5-1 and J is TRBJ1-2, with TRBD1 as a possible D gene (6 bases). Germline V CDR1 and CDR2: SGHRS, YFSETQ. V was trimmed by 10 bases and J by 4 bases, leaving 17 bases between them. CDR3 length equals 13 residues. The CDR3: CAGGQTEVYGYTF. In nucleotides, the CDR3 is TGCGCCGGCGGACAGACAGAGGTCTATGGCTACACCTTC.

This clone was seen a handful of times. This could be a read error, since a much larger clone is one nucleotide away. Other DNA sequences in the same sample also yield this CDR3. The CDR3 DNA follows: TGTGCCTGGAGTCTACTAGCGGGAGCCCAAGGGCAGTTCTTC. Its protein is CAWSLLAGAQGQFF. The chain recombines TRBV30 with TRBJ2-1; 11 bases line up with TRBD2. CDR3 length equals 14 residues. The germline V gene has CDR1 GTSNPN and CDR2 SVGIG (reference sequence). V shed 2 bases, J shed 12 bases, and the junction held 9 bases outside the gene matches.

This clone was counted at least ten times. This sequence joins TRBV11-3 and TRBJ2-4; D may be TRBD1 or TRBD2 (7 bases each). V shed 6 bases and J shed 7 bases, with 16 bases lying between them. The germline V gene encodes CDR1 SGHNT and CDR2 YENEEA. The CDR3 length is 14 residues. This chain's CDR3 is CASSRNRGGNIQYF. The CDR3 DNA reads as TGTGCCAGCAGTCGGAACAGGGGAGGGAACATTCAGTACTTC.

This clone was recorded a few times. This chain links TRBV28 with TRBJ2-1; D is ambiguous. Trimming removed 5 bases at V and 4 bases at J, with 6 bases between. CDR1 and CDR2 (germline): MDHEN, SYDVKM. This CDR3 comprises 12 residues. CDR3 nucleotides: TGTGCCAGCAGTCGAAATTACAATGAGCAGTTCTTC. Its translation is CASSRNYNEQFF.

This clone came up many times. This rearrangement joins TRBV14 to TRBJ2-3; no firm D call. Trimming removed 2 bases from V and 0 bases from J, with 15 bases in between. Germline V lookup: CDR1 SGHDN, CDR2 FVKESK. This CDR3 is 17 amino acids long. In DNA form, the CDR3 reads TGTGCCAGCAGCCAAATTTTTGGCACGCTTAGCACAGATACGCAGTATTTT. Translated: CASSQIFGTLSTDTQYF. Full variable domain (missing parts from reference TRBV14 and TRBJ2-3): EAGVTQFPSHSVIEKGQTVTLRCDPISGHDNLYWYRRVMGKEIKFLLHFVKESKQDESGMPNNRFLAERTGGTYSTLKVQPAELEDSGVYFCASSQIFGTLSTDTQYFGPGTRLTVL.

The table lists this clone with many counts. V usage is TRBV10-1 and J usage is TRBJ2-2; the match to TRBD2 covers 7 bases. This CDR3 is 14 amino acids long. CDR1 and CDR2 (germline): WNHNN, SYGVQD (reference sequence). Trimming took 6 bases from V and 1 from J; bases not matched to a gene: 2. Here the CDR3 reads CASRASGNTGELFF. As DNA, the CDR3 is TGCGCCAGCAGGGCTAGCGGGAACACCGGGGAGCTGTTTTTT.

This clone was detected many times. The chain uses TRBV19 and TRBJ2-5, with 7 bases lining up with TRBD1. The germline V gene encodes CDR1 LNHDA and CDR2 SQIVND (reference sequence). This CDR3 region has 16 residues. Unmatched junction bases numbered 11, after V lost 7 bases and J lost 0 bases. Written as DNA, the CDR3 is TGTGCCAGTAAACGGACAGGATCCTTGTACCAAGAGACCCAGTACTTC. It is translated as CASKRTGSLYQETQYF.

This clone was detected ten times or more. This chain uses TRBV12-3 or TRBV12-4 with TRBJ2-2; D gene unclear. Trimming pared 6 bases from V and 7 bases from J, leaving 9 bases between. This CDR3 has 12 residues. The CDR3 here is CASSRWIGELFF. The CDR3 DNA reads as TGTGCCAGCAGCCGATGGATCGGGGAGCTGTTTTTT.

The genes are TRBV3-1 and TRBJ2-5; 11 positions match TRBD2. The CDR3 contains 19 residues. Germline CDR1 LGHDT, CDR2 YNNKEL (reference sequence). With V trimmed by 7 bases and J by 1 base, 17 bases remained unmatched. In nucleotides, the CDR3 is TGTGCCAGCACCGACTCCGGGACTAGCGGCACCTTGGTCCAAGAGACCCAGTACTTC. Translating it yields CASTDSGTSGTLVQETQYF.

This clone was seen many times. The chain has TRBV7-8 and TRBJ2-2; D gene unclear. CDR1 and CDR2 (germline): SGHVS, FQNEAQ. CDR3 length: 12 amino acids. Trimming left V 6 bases short and J 1 base short, with 3 bases between. The CDR3, as DNA: TGTGCCAGCAGACTGAACACCGGGGAGCTGTTTTTT. Encoded protein: CASRLNTGELFF.

This clone occurred many times. The V gene is TRBV6-1, the J gene TRBJ2-3; 9 nucleotides line up with TRBD2. Trimming removed 5 bases from V and 3 bases from J; junction bases left unmatched: 21. Germline lookup yields CDR1 MNHNS and CDR2 SASEGT. The CDR3 covers 20 residues. The CDR3 spells CASSSLLVAGDAQGTDTQYF. DNA for the CDR3: TGTGCCAGCAGTTCCCTGTTGGTAGCGGGAGATGCTCAGGGTACAGATACGCAGTATTTT.

This clone appeared many times. The same CDR3 is also encoded by other DNA sequences in this sample. The chain joins TRBV20-1 to TRBJ1-1; 9 bases agree with TRBD1. Germline V gene lookup returns CDR1 DFQATT and CDR2 SNEGSKA (reference sequence). The trim removed 4 bases at V and 0 bases at J, leaving 3 bases unmatched. The CDR3 is 14 amino acids. Here the CDR3 reads CSAIDRGVNTEAFF. CDR3 nucleotides: TGCAGTGCTATCGACAGGGGGGTGAACACTGAAGCTTTCTTT.

In this sample, this clone turned up many times. A much larger clone lies a single base off, so this may be a read error. Distinct nucleotide sequences in the sample also encode this CDR3. The chain employs TRBV20-1 and TRBJ2-1; no clear D gene. The V gene's germline CDR1 is DFQATT and CDR2 SNEGSKA (reference sequence). V was pared by 0 bases and J by 10 bases, with 10 bases between. This CDR3 has 12 residues. The CDR3, as DNA: TGCAGTGCTAGAGAGGCTTCGTGGGAGCAGTTCTTC. It yields the protein CSAREASWEQFF.

The V call is TRBV20-1, the J call TRBJ2-3; the match to TRBD2 covers 10 bases. The CDR3 is 19 amino acids. Trimming took 2 bases from V and 0 from J; bases not matched to a gene: 14. The V gene's germline CDR1 is DFQATT and CDR2 SNEGSKA (reference sequence). The CDR3 sequence: CSARSTRGSGRSSTDTQYF. CDR3 DNA: TGCAGTGCTAGAAGTACGAGGGGTAGCGGGAGGTCCAGCACAGATACGCAGTATTTT.

This clone was found many times. The chain combines TRBV5-1 with TRBJ1-4; 7 bases are a match to TRBD1. With 4 bases clipped from V and 5 bases from J, the junction kept 8 bases outside the gene matches. Germline-derived CDR1 and CDR2 are SGHRS and YFSETQ. There are 15 residues in the CDR3. In nucleotides, the CDR3 is TGCGCCAGCAGCGGCGTAGGGGGCAGAAATGAAAAACTGTTTTTT. This encodes CASSGVGGRNEKLFF.

As regards this clone: A single base separates this from a much larger clone, so it may be a read error. The rearrangement joins TRBV7-8 to TRBJ2-2; maybe TRBD2 (7 bases). In germline, CDR1 is SGHVS, CDR2 FQNEAQ. This CDR3 spans 16 amino acids. The CDR3 is CASSLYTGGVTVELFF. The DNA of the CDR3 is TGTGCCAGCAGCCTATACACGGGGGGCGTCACCGTGGAGCTGTTTTTT. The full variable domain, rest sourced from reference TRBV7-8 and TRBJ2-2, is GAGVSQSPRYKVAKRGQDVALRCDPISGHVSLFWYQQALGQGPEFLTYFQNEAQLDKSGLPSDRFFAERPEGSVSTLKIQRTQQEDSAVYLCASSLYTGGVTVELFFGEGSRLTVL.

This clone was found many times. The CDR3 nucleotides are TGTGCCAGCAGTTTAGGGGTTGGTGATTCACCCCTCCACTTT. It is translated as CASSLGVGDSPLHF. The V gene is TRBV27, the J gene TRBJ1-6; no reliable D call. The CDR3 runs 14 residues. Trimming took off 2 bases at V and 8 bases at J, with 10 bases between the two ends. In germline, CDR1 is MNHEY, CDR2 SMNVEV (reference sequence).